This T cell receptor beta chain was sequenced for a study of T cells after yellow fever vaccination. Points from the study as a whole: Clonotypes appearing in both CD4 and CD8 compartments existed, and their share was small.

Germline CDR1 LGHNA, CDR2 YNFKEQ. CDR3 length: 18 amino acids. V lost 4 bases to trimming and J lost 1 base; unmatched junction nucleotides: 7. This clonotype has just a few counts. A process of 5'RACE template switching, which added a universal primer site and UMIs, was used to make TCR cDNA. MiXCR, run by TCRdb on the 5' RACE reads, gives a single entry per CDR3 protein. The repertoire holds approximately 85,000 distinct CDR3 sequences, 13% seen once, with roughly 25% in the top ten. This sequence was found in a man younger than 35 who received the YFV17D yellow fever vaccine. The sequenced sample was CD8+ T cells not binding an NS4B(214-222) dextramer, sorted from PBMCs, obtained about 20 days after the first yellow fever vaccination. The chain combines TRBV4-2 with TRBJ2-2; 12 nucleotides line up with TRBD2. The CDR3 nucleotides are TGTGCCAGCAGCCTATCTAGCGGGGGGGATATGAACACCGGGGAGCTGTTTTTT. Amino acids: CASSLSSGGDMNTGELFF.